What follows is one T cell receptor (beta chain) and its context. Its antigen is as yet unknown. TCRdb re-analysed the RACE reads in MiXCR, keeping a single row per CDR3 protein. The table shows a few hundred thousand distinct CDR3 sequences, with more than 5% occurring only once. The time point is: patch test 2, 6 weeks after DPC sensitization. Treatment given: therapeutic diphenylcyclopropenone sensitization with weekly scalp DPC. The record originates from a study of human T cells and chemical hapten exposure. Background on the study: In the sensitization step, 2% DPC was placed on approximately 2 cm by approximately 2 cm of upper inner arm skin. From small differences in pooled library volume came most of the variation in per-sample TCR yields. General study results and limits: It was expanded TCRs that formed significantly more large CDR3 similarity clusters than controls did. Having alopecia, donors may respond immunologically unlike healthy people.

The V gene end was trimmed by 6 bases and the J gene end by 3 bases; junction bases not matched to a gene: 3. Germline V gene sequence: CDR1 SEHNR, CDR2 FQNEAQ (reference sequence). The CDR3 has 13 amino acids. The clonotype originates from a woman under 30 with alopecia areata. Some clones in this sample may be carry-over from other donors' samples. This chain links TRBV7-9 with TRBJ2-7; TRBD2 aligns across 9 bases. Sequenced material: whole blood, taken in connection with sensitization to the hapten diphenylcyclopropenone (DPC). The CDR3 nucleotides are TGTGCCAGCAGGACTAGCGGAAACTACGAGCAGTACTTC. Translation: CASRTSGNYEQYF.